This T cell receptor (beta chain) was profiled in a study of blood T cells in healthy people across ages. Study results and limitations: Researchers said unsorted PBMCs prevented a conclusive naive versus antigen-experienced comparison.

Donors were healthy Caucasian individuals from Russia aged roughly 6 to 95. About this clonotype itself: Its matching antigen is unknown.

Sample-barcoded 5' priming and a J-beta primer mix drove a second PCR of roughly 7 to 11 cycles. TCRdb reanalysed the 5' RACE reads using MiXCR and keeps one entry per CDR3 protein. Of approximately 1.5 million distinct CDR3 sequences listed, about 35% are singletons. The TCR was taken from a woman in her thirties in good health. The specimen sequenced was blood.

Here the CDR3 reads CSVERSSTSYNEQFF. The DNA for the CDR3 is TGCAGCGTTGAGAGGTCTTCGACCTCCTACAATGAGCAGTTCTTC. The chain joins TRBV29-1 to TRBJ2-1; D call uncertain. This CDR3 is built from 15 residues. Germline V CDR1 and CDR2: SQVTM, ANQGSEA. Trimming shortened V by 3 bases and J by 0 bases, and 12 bases separated the two germline ends.